This T cell receptor beta chain was found in a study of T cells in Graves' hyperthyroidism and ophthalmopathy. This clonotype was observed a few times. TCR beta CDR3 region amplification was performed from RNA transcripts. During a first-round RT-PCR of the TCR CDR3, the HTBI primer set was used. TCRdb re-called the multiplex PCR reads with MiXCR, one entry per CDR3 protein. This sample has some 400,000 distinct CDR3 sequences, with about 14% found just once. The TCR originated in a young man with Graves' hyperthyroidism that later progressed to Graves' ophthalmopathy. Material for sequencing was blood.

Here the CDR3 reads CASSVNPGLANTGELFF. CDR3 in DNA: TGTGCCAGCAGCGTCAATCCGGGACTAGCAAACACCGGGGAGCTGTTTTTT. The V gene is TRBV9, the J gene TRBJ2-2, with 9 bases lining up with TRBD2. With V trimmed by 2 bases and J by 2 bases, 7 bases remained unmatched. The CDR3 extends over 17 amino acids. Germline values: CDR1 SGDLS, CDR2 YYNGEE. Using reference TRBV9 and TRBJ2-2 for the parts outside the CDR3, the full variable domain is DSGVTQTPKHLITATGQRVTLRCSPRSGDLSVYWYQQSLDQGLQFLIQYYNGEERAKGNILERFSAQQFPDLHSELNLSSLELGDSALYFCASSVNPGLANTGELFFGEGSRLTVL.